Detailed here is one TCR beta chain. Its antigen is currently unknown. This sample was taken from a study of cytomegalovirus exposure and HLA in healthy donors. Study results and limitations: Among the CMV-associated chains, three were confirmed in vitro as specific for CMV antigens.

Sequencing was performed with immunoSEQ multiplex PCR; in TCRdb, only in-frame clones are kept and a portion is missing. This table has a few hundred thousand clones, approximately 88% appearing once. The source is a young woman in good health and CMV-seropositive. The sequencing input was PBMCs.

The DNA for the CDR3 is TGTGCCAGCAGTAAACTTACCGGGACAGGGGACTTACTCACTGAAGCTTTCTTT. Translating it yields CASSKLTGTGDLLTEAFF. The V call is TRBV25-1, the J call TRBJ1-1, with TRBD1 identical over 10 bases. This CDR3 comprises 18 residues. V gave up 5 bases and J gave up 4 bases; unmatched junction bases: 16. Germline V gene lookup returns CDR1 MGHDK and CDR2 SYGVNS.